These 16 T cell receptor beta chains originate from one sample sequenced in a study of identical twins (dated by TCRdb to about 2016). The library was prepared using 5' RACE. The instrument given in TCRdb is Illumina HiSeq 2000. TCRdb ran its own pipeline on the public reads, namely fastp trimming at Q25 and MiXCR clone calling, and kept in-frame beta chains. Every CDR3 protein is listed once, alongside the most common genes and DNA of its rows. In all, the sample holds some 330,000 distinct CDR3 sequences, and roughly 10% of those were seen once. Roughly 8.7% of the sample is held by the ten biggest clonotypes. Material for sequencing was naive T cells sorted from blood. Read against the paper, the sample's cell subset or site label means: cells isolated with a human naive T-cell isolation kit. These receptors all stem from a woman between 50 and 59 years old in good health.

The V gene is TRBV11-2, the J gene TRBJ2-7, with 7 positions matching TRBD1. This CDR3 has 14 residues. The V gene's germline CDR1 is SGHAT and CDR2 FQNNGV. V was clipped by 3 bases and J by 3 bases; unmatched bases: 5. This chain's CDR3 is CASSFLDRNYEQYV. Written as DNA, the CDR3 is TGTGCCAGCAGCTTTCTGGACAGGAACTACGAGCAGTACGTC.

The genes are TRBV12-3 or TRBV12-4 and TRBJ1-1, with D unresolved. Trimming removed 7 bases from V and 5 bases from J, with 14 bases in between. This CDR3 region has 13 residues. CDR3: CASTPDGLTEAFF. In DNA, the CDR3 is TGTGCCAGCACCCCGGACGGACTAACTGAAGCTTTCTTT.

This clonotype was picked up a small number of times. The chain uses TRBV4-1 and TRBJ1-1; D gene uncertain. Per the germline V gene, CDR1 is MGHRA and CDR2 is YSYEKL. V lost 1 base and J lost 0, with 15 bases in between. CDR3 length: 17 amino acids. CDR3 sequence reads: CASSQGGGRALNTEAFF. CDR3 coding DNA: TGCGCCAGCAGCCAAGGAGGAGGCAGAGCCTTGAACACTGAAGCTTTCTTT.

In its sample, this clonotype was seen a few times. The CDR3: CSASRLAEGETQYF. The CDR3 DNA reads TGCAGTGCTAGCCGTCTAGCGGAGGGGGAGACCCAGTACTTC. This chain joins TRBV20-1 and TRBJ2-5; 7 bases line up with TRBD2. V lost 3 bases, J lost 5 bases, and 9 bases stayed unmatched. The CDR3 is made up of 14 amino acids. Germline CDR1 is DFQATT and CDR2 is SNEGSKA (reference sequence).

This clonotype was recorded a few times. This rearrangement joins TRBV5-1 to TRBJ2-1; 11 bases align to TRBD2. After removal of 1 base from V and 6 bases from J, the junction contained 15 bases not matched to a gene. Germline V gives CDR1 SGHRS, CDR2 YFSETQ. The CDR3 consists of 19 residues. CDR3 loop: CASSLISILLAGEGNEQFF. DNA for the CDR3: TGCGCCAGCAGCTTGATCTCTATTTTACTAGCGGGAGAAGGCAATGAGCAGTTCTTC.

The chain combines TRBV4-1 with TRBJ1-1, with D maybe TRBD1 (6 bases). CDR1 and CDR2 from the germline V gene are MGHRA and YSYEKL. Trimming pared 0 bases from V and 11 bases from J, leaving 19 bases between. The CDR3 extends over 15 amino acids. The CDR3 sequence: CASSQDWTVGGDAFF. The DNA of the CDR3 is TGCGCCAGCAGCCAAGATTGGACAGTCGGTGGGGATGCTTTCTTT.

The sample holds a few counts of this clonotype. V is TRBV25-1 and J is TRBJ2-2, with 11 bases identical to TRBD1. CDR1 is MGHDK and CDR2 is SYGVNS in the germline V gene. CDR3 length equals 17 residues. V shed 3 bases, J shed 5 bases, and the junction held 8 bases outside the gene matches. CDR3 in amino acids: CASSDLGQGARTGELFF. CDR3 nucleotides: TGTGCCAGCAGTGATCTCGGACAGGGGGCAAGAACCGGGGAGCTGTTTTTT. Complete variable domain (other parts from reference TRBV25-1 and TRBJ2-2): EADIYQTPRYLVIGTGKKITLECSQTMGHDKMYWYQQDPGMELHLIHYSYGVNSTEKGDLSSESTVSRIRTEHFPLTLESARPSHTSQYLCASSDLGQGARTGELFFGEGSRLTVL.

This clonotype has more than one count but fewer than ten. This chain connects TRBV5-1 to TRBJ2-2; 8 positions agree with TRBD2. The CDR3 spans 16 residues. The trim removed 4 bases at V and 4 bases at J, leaving 9 bases unmatched. Germline V lookup: CDR1 SGHRS, CDR2 YFSETQ. The CDR3 bases are TGCGCCAGCAGCCTAGCGGGCCTGGGCCTCACCGGGGAGCTGTTTTTT. Protein sequence: CASSLAGLGLTGELFF.

This clonotype was counted at least ten times. This chain uses TRBV24-1 with TRBJ1-1, with D possibly matching TRBD1 (5 bases). CDR1 and CDR2 from the germline V gene are KGHDR and SFDVKD. V lost 5 bases, J lost 1 base, and 10 bases lay in between. The CDR3 loop spans 14 amino acids. The CDR3 DNA sequence: TGTGCCACCAGTGCAGGGCCAAGGAACACTGAAGCTTTCTTT. Residues: CATSAGPRNTEAFF.

This clonotype was found a few times. V usage is TRBV12-3 or TRBV12-4 and J usage is TRBJ2-3; D gene uncertain. The CDR3 consists of 13 residues. V dropped 6 bases and J dropped 5 bases, with 12 bases sitting between them. CDR3 loop: CASRLYVEDTQYF. Written as DNA, the CDR3 is TGTGCCAGCAGACTATACGTGGAAGATACGCAGTATTTT.

The rearrangement joins TRBV5-1 to TRBJ2-1; 8 bases fit TRBD2. This CDR3 is built from 17 residues. After removal of 2 bases from V and 0 bases from J, the junction contained 7 bases not matched to a gene. Germline CDR1 reads SGHRS; CDR2 reads YFSETQ. The CDR3 loop reads CASSFGALAGSYNEQFF. The CDR3 nucleotides read TGCGCCAGCAGCTTTGGCGCCCTAGCGGGCTCCTACAATGAGCAGTTCTTC.

The CDR3 here is CASSRFLGAGNEQFF. The CDR3 nucleotides are TGTGCCAGCAGTCGATTTCTGGGGGCGGGCAATGAGCAGTTCTTC. V gene TRBV12-3 or TRBV12-4 combines with J gene TRBJ2-1; D may be TRBD1 (6 bases). The CDR3 is 15 amino acids. V lost 5 bases and J 6 bases, leaving 17 bases between the germline ends.

This clonotype has a handful of counts. The chain couples TRBV10-1 to TRBJ2-3; D is ambiguous. CDR3 length: 14 residues. V lost 0 bases and J 9 bases, leaving 13 bases between the germline ends. CDR1 WNHNN and CDR2 SYGVQD come from the germline V gene (reference sequence). The CDR3: CASSESTFLRTQYF. The CDR3 DNA is TGCGCCAGCAGTGAGTCGACTTTTTTGAGAACGCAGTATTTT.

The chain recombines TRBV7-9 with TRBJ1-4, with D uncertain. There are 14 residues in the CDR3. V lost 2 bases, J lost 1 base, and 5 bases lay in between. Germline CDR1 reads SEHNR; CDR2 reads FQNEAQ (reference sequence). The CDR3 DNA is TGTGCCAGCAGCTTACCGGAAACTAATGAAAAACTGTTTTTT. Translation: CASSLPETNEKLFF.

This chain uses TRBV21-1 with TRBJ2-7; TRBD1 is taken as the D call from the table, unchecked against the DNA. TRBV21-1 is a listed pseudogene. This CDR3 contains 13 residues. DNA for the CDR3: TGTGCCAGCAGGACTGACAGGGAAGCGGAGCAGTACGTC. Translation gives CASRTDREAEQYV.

The rearrangement uses TRBV29-1 and TRBJ2-3, with 12 bases that match TRBD1. Germline values: CDR1 SQVTM, CDR2 ANQGSEA. V was clipped by 6 bases and J by 5 bases; unmatched bases: 21. This CDR3 region has 19 residues. The CDR3 DNA reads TGCAGCGTGGACCGAGGGACAGGGGGCGCCGCCCGGATAGGAGATACGCAGTATTTT. Its translation: CSVDRGTGGAARIGDTQYF.